This entry lists 26 T cell receptor beta chains sequenced from one sample in a study of technical replicates of blood from several donors. The data were produced by immunoSEQ multiplex PCR, yet TCRdb's version contains in-frame clones alone and is incomplete. The sample records around 73,000 clones, 90% being singletons. The material sequenced was PBMCs. These receptor sequences come from a human donor in good health. Some clones in this sample may be carry-over from other donors' samples.

The V and J genes are TRBV7-6 and TRBJ2-5, with D maybe TRBD1 (6 bases). The CDR3 extends over 15 amino acids. V lost 1 base to trimming and J lost 5 bases, with 14 bases between them. Germline V CDR1 and CDR2: SGHVS, FNYEAQ. The CDR3 region has the DNA TGTGCCAGCAGCTTAGGACTTAGGGGGAAGGAGACCCAGTACTTC. It specifies CASSLGLRGKETQYF.

This sequence joins TRBV4-3 and TRBJ2-5, with TRBD2 matching 9 bases. The CDR3 extends over 16 amino acids. CDR1 and CDR2 from the germline V gene are LGHNA and YSLEER. V gave up 0 bases and J gave up 5 bases; unmatched junction bases: 7. The CDR3 is CASSQDNAGGPETQYF. For the CDR3, the DNA is TGCGCCAGCAGCCAAGATAACGCGGGGGGGCCTGAGACCCAGTACTTC.

The rearrangement links TRBV29-1 to TRBJ2-7, with 9 bases lining up with TRBD2. The CDR3 has 14 residues. J lost 6 bases, V lost 6 bases, and 12 bases had no gene match. Germline lookup yields CDR1 SQVTM and CDR2 ANQGSEA. The CDR3 reads CSVLLRGGFGEQYF. The CDR3 DNA follows: TGCAGCGTATTATTGCGGGGGGGTTTCGGCGAGCAGTACTTC.

This sequence joins TRBV19 and TRBJ2-3; maybe TRBD1 (5 bases). The length of the CDR3 is 15 residues. Germline CDR1 reads LNHDA; CDR2 reads SQIVND (reference sequence). Deletions cut 6 bases from V and 2 bases from J, with 15 bases between. The CDR3 sequence: CASSGLGAVTDTQYF. As DNA, the CDR3 is TGTGCCAGTAGCGGCCTAGGGGCGGTCACAGATACGCAGTATTTT.

The CDR3 region is CASSWDRGEEQYF. The CDR3, as DNA: TGTGCCAGCAGTTGGGACAGGGGGGAAGAGCAGTACTTC. This chain links TRBV5-4 with TRBJ2-7; 11 bases are a match to TRBD1. V shed 5 bases and J 7 bases; nucleotides not matched to a gene: 5. Looked up from germline, CDR1 is SGHNT and CDR2 is YYREEE (reference sequence). This CDR3 has 13 residues.

The chain employs TRBV2 and TRBJ2-7, with a weak D call TRBD1 (6 bases). The CDR3 spans 14 residues. CDR1 is SNHLY, CDR2 FYNNEI, per germline. V gave up 10 bases and J gave up 3 bases, with 19 bases separating them. CDR3: CATQRSVTGYEQYF. The CDR3 DNA reads TGTGCCACCCAAAGGTCCGTGACAGGCTACGAGCAGTACTTC.

The chain has TRBV6-5 and TRBJ2-3, with 11 positions matching TRBD2. CDR1 and CDR2 from the germline V gene are MNHEY and SVGAGI. J lost 1 base, V lost 4 bases, and 1 base had no gene match. CDR3 length equals 15 residues. As DNA, the CDR3 is TGTGCCAGCAGTTTGACTAGCGGGGGCACAGATACGCAGTATTTT. This translates into CASSLTSGGTDTQYF.

This clone showed up just a few times. The chain joins TRBV19 to TRBJ1-6; perhaps TRBD1 as D (6 bases). V shed 5 bases and J shed 4 bases, with 12 bases lying between them. The germline gives CDR1 LNHDA, CDR2 SQIVND (reference sequence). This CDR3 has 15 amino acids. The CDR3 DNA sequence: TGTGCCAGTAGTCCTGGGGACAATTATAATTCACCCCTCCACTTT. Translation: CASSPGDNYNSPLHF. Based on the CDR3 plus reference TRBV19 and TRBJ1-6, the full variable domain is DGGITQSPKYLFRKEGQNVTLSCEQNLNHDAMYWYRQDPGQGLRLIYYSQIVNDFQKGDIAEGYSVSREKKESFPLTVTSAQKNPTAFYLCASSPGDNYNSPLHFGNGTRLTVT.

This chain joins TRBV6-5 and TRBJ2-5; D is ambiguous. V lost 3 bases and J 5 bases, leaving 10 bases between the germline ends. The length of the CDR3 is 13 residues. Germline assignment: CDR1 MNHEY and CDR2 SVGAGI. The CDR3 DNA reads TGTGCCAGCAGTTATCAACGCAGGGAGACCCAGTACTTC. Its protein product is CASSYQRRETQYF.

This clone was found once. The chain links TRBV4-3 to TRBJ2-7, with D possibly TRBD2 on 7 matching bases. Germline CDR1 LGHNA, CDR2 YSLEER. The length of the CDR3 is 20 residues. The V and J ends lost 0 bases and 3 bases respectively, with 27 bases between them. The CDR3 here is CASSQDRGGVGARSNYEQYF. The CDR3 DNA reads TGCGCCAGCAGCCAAGATAGGGGGGGGGTAGGGGCCAGGAGTAACTACGAGCAGTACTTC.

The chain is built from TRBV6-1 and TRBJ2-7; D call uncertain. CDR1 is MNHNS, CDR2 SASEGT, per germline. V was cut by 7 bases and J by 1 base, with 11 bases left in between. The CDR3 totals 13 residues. CDR3 loop: CASTSGLSYEQYF. The DNA of the CDR3 is TGTGCCAGCACCTCTGGGCTTTCCTACGAGCAGTACTTC.

V and J are TRBV27 and TRBJ2-2, with 9 bases lining up with TRBD1. Germline lookup yields CDR1 MNHEY and CDR2 SMNVEV (reference sequence). The CDR3 totals 14 residues. Trimming took 6 bases from V and 7 from J; bases not matched to a gene: 6. The CDR3 DNA reads TGTGCCAGCAGCTACAGGGGGCGGGGCGGGGAGCTGTTTTTT. Translation gives CASSYRGRGGELFF.

This chain uses TRBV10-3 with TRBJ1-6; the D is unclear. There are 14 residues in the CDR3. Germline lookup yields CDR1 ENHRY and CDR2 SYGVKD. The ends were cut back, 3 bases at V and 4 bases at J, with 7 bases in the middle. The CDR3 loop is CAISEASYNSPLHF. CDR3 DNA: TGTGCCATCAGTGAAGCTTCATATAATTCACCCCTCCACTTT.

This chain joins TRBV2 and TRBJ2-5, with 12 positions matching TRBD2. Germline CDR1 reads SNHLY; CDR2 reads FYNNEI. Trimming took 7 bases from V and 4 from J; bases not matched to a gene: 10. This CDR3 comprises 16 residues. CDR3 residues: CASTGTSGSPGETQYF. In DNA, the CDR3 is TGTGCCAGCACCGGGACTAGCGGGTCTCCGGGAGAGACCCAGTACTTC.

This chain links TRBV12-5 with TRBJ1-6; D is possibly TRBD1 (6 bases). This CDR3 region has 14 residues. The germline gives CDR1 LGHNT, CDR2 FRNRAP. Trimming took off 3 bases at V and 8 bases at J, with 11 bases between the two ends. The CDR3 DNA is TGTGCTAGTGGTTTAAGGGGGAATGATTCACCCCTCCACTTT. It encodes CASGLRGNDSPLHF.

This clone was found a few times. This sequence joins TRBV19 and TRBJ2-1; TRBD2 matches at 10 bases. J was trimmed by 4 bases and V by 6 bases; bases with no gene match: 6. Germline CDR1 and CDR2: LNHDA and SQIVND (reference sequence). This CDR3 comprises 15 residues. The CDR3: CASSPRTSGYNEQFF. Here the CDR3 DNA reads TGTGCCAGTAGCCCGAGGACTAGCGGATACAATGAGCAGTTCTTC.

V gene TRBV7-3 combines with J gene TRBJ2-2, with a weak D call TRBD1 (5 bases). The V and J ends lost 0 bases and 3 bases respectively, with 5 bases between them. The length of the CDR3 is 14 residues. The germline V gene encodes CDR1 SGHTA and CDR2 FQGTGA. The CDR3 nucleotides are TGTGCCAGCAGCTTAACGACAGACACCGGGGAGCTGTTTTTT. Translation: CASSLTTDTGELFF.

The chain employs TRBV6-5 and TRBJ1-2; weak D call: TRBD1 (6 bases). Between the trimmed V and J ends, which lost 2 bases and 6 bases, there was a span of 16 bases. Germline CDR1 MNHEY, CDR2 SVGAGI. This CDR3 contains 15 residues. CDR3 sequence reads: CASSYATGFGDGYTF. The CDR3 region has the DNA TGTGCCAGCAGTTACGCGACAGGCTTCGGTGATGGCTACACCTTC.

V usage is TRBV5-1 and J usage is TRBJ1-2; D gene ambiguous. The CDR3 has 15 amino acids. Trimming took 0 bases from V and 0 from J, leaving 9 bases between them. The germline gives CDR1 SGHRS, CDR2 YFSETQ. As DNA, the CDR3 is TGCGCCAGCAGCTTGGAGCAGCGATCTAACTATGGCTACACCTTC. It is translated as CASSLEQRSNYGYTF.

The CDR3 region has the DNA TGTGCCAGCAGTGCCGTCCCGGAGGGCACTGAAGCTTTCTTT. Its translation: CASSAVPEGTEAFF. V gene TRBV6-4 combines with J gene TRBJ1-1; D unclear. Between the trimmed V and J ends, which lost 4 bases and 4 bases, there was a span of 13 bases. Germline CDR1 MRHNA, CDR2 SNTAGT. The CDR3 runs to 14 residues.

The rearrangement uses TRBV6-5 and TRBJ2-5; maybe TRBD2 (6 bases). Germline CDR1 is MNHEY and CDR2 is SVGAGI. The ends were cut back, 0 bases at V and 7 bases at J, with 6 bases in the middle. CDR3 size: 12 residues. DNA for the CDR3: TGTGCCAGCAGTTACTCGGGGGGGACCCAGTACTTC. Protein product: CASSYSGGTQYF.

The chain carries TRBV30 and TRBJ1-4; unclear D gene. CDR1 and CDR2 (germline): GTSNPN, SVGIG (reference sequence). Trimming removed 0 bases from V and 13 bases from J, with 12 bases in between. The CDR3 is made up of 12 amino acids. The CDR3 loop reads CAWSVSVLRLFF. The CDR3 DNA is TGTGCCTGGAGTGTATCTGTCCTTAGACTGTTTTTT.

The V gene is TRBV5-4, the J gene TRBJ2-3; the match to TRBD2 covers 7 bases. CDR1 and CDR2 (germline): SGHNT, YYREEE (reference sequence). The CDR3 length is 13 residues. J lost 6 bases, V lost 2 bases, and 3 bases had no gene match. CDR3 residues: CASSLAGPDTQYF. The CDR3 DNA sequence: TGTGCCAGCAGCTTAGCGGGGCCGGATACGCAGTATTTT. Full variable domain (remainder filled in from reference TRBV5-4 and TRBJ2-3): ETGVTQSPTHLIKTRGQQVTLRCSSQSGHNTVSWYQQALGQGPQFIFQYYREEENGRGNFPPRFSGLQFPNYSSELNVNALELDDSALYLCASSLAGPDTQYFGPGTRLTVL.

The rearrangement uses TRBV2 and TRBJ1-1; 9 bases are shared with TRBD1. V was clipped by 7 bases and J by 4 bases; unmatched bases: 7. The CDR3 covers 14 residues. Per the germline V gene, CDR1 is SNHLY and CDR2 is FYNNEI. CDR3 nucleotides: TGTGCCAGCATCCCGAACAGGGGGCCCACTGAAGCTTTCTTT. It yields the protein CASIPNRGPTEAFF.

J is TRBJ2-7 and V is TRBV9; 8 positions agree with TRBD2. This CDR3 is 16 amino acids long. With V trimmed by 1 base and J by 5 bases, 11 bases remained unmatched. Germline CDR1 reads SGDLS; CDR2 reads YYNGEE. DNA of the CDR3: TGTGCCAGCAGCGTATCCCTTCGGGGGGGCGAAGACGAGCAGTACTTC. Translating gives CASSVSLRGGEDEQYF.

The chain has TRBV10-2 and TRBJ2-3, with D tentatively TRBD2 (5 bases). V lost 5 bases and J 6 bases, leaving 12 bases between the germline ends. CDR3 length equals 13 residues. Germline V CDR1 and CDR2: WSHSY, SAAADI. CDR3 protein: CASSSGYGDTQYF. CDR3 bases: TGCGCCAGCAGTTCGGGGTACGGGGATACGCAGTATTTT.